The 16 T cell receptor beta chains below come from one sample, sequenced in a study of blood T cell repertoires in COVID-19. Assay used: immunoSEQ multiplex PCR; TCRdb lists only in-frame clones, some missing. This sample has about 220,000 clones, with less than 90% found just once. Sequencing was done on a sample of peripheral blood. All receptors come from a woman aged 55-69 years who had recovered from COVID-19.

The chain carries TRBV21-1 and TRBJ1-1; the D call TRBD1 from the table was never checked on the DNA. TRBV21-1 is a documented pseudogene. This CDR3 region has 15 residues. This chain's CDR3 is CASSNRGRGDTEAFF. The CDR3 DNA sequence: TGTGCCAGCAGCAACAGGGGGCGCGGGGACACTGAAGCTTTCTTT.

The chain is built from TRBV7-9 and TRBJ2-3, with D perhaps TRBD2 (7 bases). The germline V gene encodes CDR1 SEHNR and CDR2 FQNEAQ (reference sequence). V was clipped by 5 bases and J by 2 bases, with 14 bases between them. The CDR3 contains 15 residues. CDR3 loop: CASSSPRGATDTQYF. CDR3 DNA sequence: TGTGCCAGCAGCAGCCCCCGGGGGGCCACAGATACGCAGTATTTT.

CDR3 in amino acids: CSASRASGGPETQYF. CDR3 DNA sequence: TGCAGTGCTAGTCGGGCTAGCGGGGGCCCAGAGACCCAGTACTTC. The rearrangement links TRBV20-1 to TRBJ2-5, with TRBD2 identical over 10 bases. The CDR3 is 15 residues long. V shed 3 bases and J 4 bases; nucleotides not matched to a gene: 8. The germline gives CDR1 DFQATT, CDR2 SNEGSKA (reference sequence).

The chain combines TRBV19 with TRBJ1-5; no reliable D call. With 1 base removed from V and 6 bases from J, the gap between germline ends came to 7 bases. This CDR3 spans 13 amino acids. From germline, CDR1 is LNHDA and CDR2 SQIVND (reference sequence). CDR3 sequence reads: CASSIVLSQPQHF. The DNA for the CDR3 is TGTGCCAGTAGTATAGTCTTGAGTCAGCCCCAGCATTTT.

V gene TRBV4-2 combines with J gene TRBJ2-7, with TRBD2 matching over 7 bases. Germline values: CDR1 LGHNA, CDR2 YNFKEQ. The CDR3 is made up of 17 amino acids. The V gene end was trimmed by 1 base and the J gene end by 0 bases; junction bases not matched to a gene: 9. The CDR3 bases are TGTGCCAGCAGCCAAGGGGGCGGGGGTGCCCTCTCCTACGAGCAGTACTTC. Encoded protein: CASSQGGGGALSYEQYF.

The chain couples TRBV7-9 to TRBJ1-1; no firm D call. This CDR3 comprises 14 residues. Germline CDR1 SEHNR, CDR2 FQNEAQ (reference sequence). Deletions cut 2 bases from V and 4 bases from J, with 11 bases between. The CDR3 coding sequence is TGTGCCAGCAGCTTAATGGAGGGTGGCACTGAAGCTTTCTTT. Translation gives CASSLMEGGTEAFF.

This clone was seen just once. CDR3 amino acids: CASSPKRTSGGYQETQYF. CDR3 bases: TGTGCCAGCAGCCCCAAGCGGACTAGCGGGGGGTACCAAGAGACCCAGTACTTC. The chain uses TRBV9 and TRBJ2-5; TRBD2 aligns across 14 bases. Germline trimming cut 4 bases from V and 0 bases from J; bases unmatched to any gene: 8. Germline values: CDR1 SGDLS, CDR2 YYNGEE. The CDR3 is 18 amino acids.

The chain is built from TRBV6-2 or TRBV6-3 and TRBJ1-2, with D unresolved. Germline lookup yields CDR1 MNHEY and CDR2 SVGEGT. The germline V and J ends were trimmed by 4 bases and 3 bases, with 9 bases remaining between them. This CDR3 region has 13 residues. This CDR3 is CASSSGLHYGYTF. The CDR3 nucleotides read TGTGCCAGCAGTTCAGGACTGCACTATGGCTACACCTTC.

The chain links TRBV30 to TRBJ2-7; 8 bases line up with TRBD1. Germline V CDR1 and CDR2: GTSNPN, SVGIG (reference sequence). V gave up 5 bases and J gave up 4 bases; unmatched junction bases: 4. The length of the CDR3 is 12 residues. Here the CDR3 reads CAWGQGAYEQYF. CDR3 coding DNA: TGTGCCTGGGGACAGGGCGCTTACGAGCAGTACTTC.

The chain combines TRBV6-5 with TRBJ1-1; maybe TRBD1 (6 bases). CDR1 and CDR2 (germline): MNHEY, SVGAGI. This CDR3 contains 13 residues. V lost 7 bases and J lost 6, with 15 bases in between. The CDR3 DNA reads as TGTGCCAGCACGAGCAGGGGTTCCGCTGAAGCTTTCTTT. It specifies CASTSRGSAEAFF.

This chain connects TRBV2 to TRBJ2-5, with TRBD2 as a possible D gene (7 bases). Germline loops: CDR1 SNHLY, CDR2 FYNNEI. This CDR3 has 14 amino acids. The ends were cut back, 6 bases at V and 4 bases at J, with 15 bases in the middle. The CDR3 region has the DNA TGTGCCAGCAGCAAAGGGGGGGGCTCAGAGACCCAGTACTTC. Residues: CASSKGGGSETQYF.

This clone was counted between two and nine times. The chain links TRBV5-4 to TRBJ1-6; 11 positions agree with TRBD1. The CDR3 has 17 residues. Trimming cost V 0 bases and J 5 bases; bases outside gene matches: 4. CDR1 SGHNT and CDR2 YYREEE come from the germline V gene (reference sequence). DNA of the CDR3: TGTGCCAGCAGCTTGGCCCGGACAGGGGGCAATAATTCACCCCTCCACTTT. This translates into CASSLARTGGNNSPLHF.

The CDR3 loop reads CSVVARNTEAFF. The CDR3 DNA reads TGCAGCGTTGTAGCCAGAAACACTGAAGCTTTCTTT. The chain employs TRBV29-1 and TRBJ1-1, with D unclear. CDR1 and CDR2 (germline): SQVTM, ANQGSEA. The CDR3 totals 12 residues. V lost 4 bases and J 2 bases, leaving 8 bases between the germline ends.

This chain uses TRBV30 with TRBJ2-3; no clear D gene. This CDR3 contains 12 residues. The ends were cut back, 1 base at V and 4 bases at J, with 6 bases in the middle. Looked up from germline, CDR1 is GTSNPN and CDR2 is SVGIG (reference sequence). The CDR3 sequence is CAWSARADTQYF. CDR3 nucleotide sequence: TGTGCCTGGAGTGCAAGAGCAGATACGCAGTATTTT.

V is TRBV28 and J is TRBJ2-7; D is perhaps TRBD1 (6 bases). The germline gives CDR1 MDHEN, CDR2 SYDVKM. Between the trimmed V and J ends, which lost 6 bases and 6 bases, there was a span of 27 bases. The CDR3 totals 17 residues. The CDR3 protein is CASRTETPAGAPGEQYF. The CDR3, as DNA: TGTGCCAGCAGAACCGAAACCCCGGCAGGGGCTCCGGGCGAGCAGTACTTC.

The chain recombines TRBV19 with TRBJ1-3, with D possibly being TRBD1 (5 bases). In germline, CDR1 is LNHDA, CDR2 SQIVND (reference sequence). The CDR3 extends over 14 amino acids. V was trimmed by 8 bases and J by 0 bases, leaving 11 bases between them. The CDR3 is CASARQSSGNTIYF. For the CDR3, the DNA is TGTGCCAGTGCTAGACAGAGCTCTGGAAACACCATATATTTT.